This T cell receptor (beta chain) was sequenced for a study of shared clonotypes between healthy human individuals. Several immunoSEQ 96-well plates shared each subset's DNA, each plate a replicate. The protocol was immunoSEQ multiplex PCR, while the TCRdb copy is restricted to in-frame clones and leaves out a portion. The sample lists hundreds of thousands of clones; over 65% were seen once. Germline-derived CDR1 and CDR2 are MNHEY and SMNVEV (reference sequence). Trimming took 6 bases from V and 2 from J, leaving 14 bases between them. The CDR3 length is 15 residues. The sequenced material came from memory CD4+ T cells sorted from blood. Subset noted: CD45RA-negative fraction. This chain connects TRBV27 to TRBJ2-1; D is perhaps TRBD2 (6 bases). This clonotype originated in a young woman in good health. The CDR3 here is CASSPGTPTYNEQFF. The CDR3 DNA reads as TGTGCCAGCAGCCCCGGGACTCCTACCTACAATGAGCAGTTCTTC.